The clone carrying this TCR beta chain was recorded many times. The antigen is undetermined. Per the original data handling: Built for papillary thyroid cancer, a distant-metastasis classifier drew on CDR3 differences across clinicopathological groups. TCRdb re-clonotyped the PCR reads via MiXCR. The V and J calls were determined by TCRdb, not by the authors. Of 90,000 or so clones listed, less than 10% were seen once; the top ten hold under 9%. The data originate from a study of metastatic and nonmetastatic thyroid tumors. Overall study context: Blood and tumor or nodule tissue repertoires from malignant and benign thyroid patients were compared.

General study results and limits: It was reportedly found that TCR beta diversity was significantly higher in malignant thyroid tumors than in benign nodules, a difference seen in both blood and tumor samples.

Trimming took 3 bases from V and 5 from J, leaving 7 bases between them. Looked up from germline, CDR1 is SGHNT and CDR2 is YYREEE (reference sequence). The CDR3 totals 12 residues. Thyroid surgery took place with no prior treatment in any patient. The chain uses TRBV5-4 and TRBJ2-3; a possible D gene is TRBD2 (5 bases). The receptor was derived from a female donor with papillary thyroid cancer or a benign thyroid nodule (not recorded which). Some clones in this sample may be carry-over from other donors' samples. Sequencing used blood. The CDR3 DNA is TGTGCCAGCAGCTATCGGGGAGATACGCAGTATTTT. Protein: CASSYRGDTQYF.